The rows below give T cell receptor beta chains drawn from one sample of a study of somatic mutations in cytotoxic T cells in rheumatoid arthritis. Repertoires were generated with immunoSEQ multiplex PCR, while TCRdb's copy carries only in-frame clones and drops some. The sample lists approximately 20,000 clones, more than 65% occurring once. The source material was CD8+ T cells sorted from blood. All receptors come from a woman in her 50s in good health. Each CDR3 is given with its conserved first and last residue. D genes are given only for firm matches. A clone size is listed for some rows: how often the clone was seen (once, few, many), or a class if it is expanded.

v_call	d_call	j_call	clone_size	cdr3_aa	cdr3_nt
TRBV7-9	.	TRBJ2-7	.	CASSLGADEQYF	TGTGCCAGCAGCTTAGGAGCGGACGAGCAGTACTTC
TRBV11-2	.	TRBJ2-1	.	CASSLGGYNEQFF	TGTGCCAGCAGCTTAGGGGGGTACAATGAGCAGTTCTTC
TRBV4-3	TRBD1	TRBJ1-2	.	CASSQDLGQGWGYTF	TGCGCCAGCAGCCAAGATCTTGGACAGGGTTGGGGCTACACCTTC
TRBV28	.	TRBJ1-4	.	CASRAWGSTNEKLFF	TGTGCCAGCAGGGCCTGGGGGTCAACTAATGAAAAACTGTTTTTT
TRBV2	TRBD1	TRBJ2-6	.	CASSWDRSSGANVLTF	TGTGCCAGCAGCTGGGACAGGAGCTCTGGGGCCAACGTCCTGACTTTC
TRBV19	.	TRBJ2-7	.	CASSINSAYEQYF	TGTGCCAGTAGTATAAATAGCGCCTACGAGCAGTACTTC
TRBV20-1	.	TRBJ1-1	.	CSWYYGEAFF	TGCTCCTGGTATTACGGCGAAGCTTTCTTT
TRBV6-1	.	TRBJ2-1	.	CASSEGQVIHNEQFF	TGTGCCAGCAGTGAAGGGCAGGTCATCCACAATGAGCAGTTCTTC
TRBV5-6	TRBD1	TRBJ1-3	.	CASSLVAGGGGNTIYF	TGTGCCAGCAGCTTGGTGGCAGGGGGAGGTGGAAACACCATATATTTT
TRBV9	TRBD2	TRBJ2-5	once	CASSVEPGTSGAQETQYF	TGTGCCAGCAGCGTAGAGCCCGGGACTAGCGGAGCTCAAGAGACCCAGTACTTC
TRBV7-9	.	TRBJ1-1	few	CASRPSQGRTEAFF	TGTGCCAGCAGGCCCAGCCAGGGACGCACTGAAGCTTTCTTT
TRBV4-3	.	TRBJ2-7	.	CASSQERWGGGYEQYF	TGCGCCAGCAGCCAAGAGAGGTGGGGGGGCGGGTACGAGCAGTACTTC
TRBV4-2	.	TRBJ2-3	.	CASSQDGPQTLTDTQYF	TGTGCCAGCAGCCAAGATGGACCTCAGACCCTTACAGATACGCAGTATTTT
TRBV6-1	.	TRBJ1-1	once	CASSEESAGRENTEAFF	TGTGCCAGCAGTGAAGAGAGCGCAGGGCGAGAGAACACTGAAGCTTTCTTT
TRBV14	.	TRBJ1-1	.	CASSQAPGRGTEAFF	TGTGCCAGCAGCCAAGCCCCGGGGCGGGGGACTGAAGCTTTCTTT
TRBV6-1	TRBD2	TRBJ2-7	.	CASNHPREVSYEQYF	TGTGCCAGCAACCACCCGCGGGAGGTCTCCTACGAGCAGTACTTC
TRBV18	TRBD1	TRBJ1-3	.	CASSLGTGSGNTIYF	TGTGCCAGCTCACTTGGGACAGGGTCTGGAAACACCATATATTTT
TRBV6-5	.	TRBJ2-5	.	CASSLGVRLETQYF	TGTGCCAGCAGCTTAGGGGTCCGCCTGGAGACCCAGTACTTC
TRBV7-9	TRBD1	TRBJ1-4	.	CASSKTGGGEKLFF	TGTGCCAGCAGCAAGACAGGGGGTGGAGAAAAACTGTTTTTT
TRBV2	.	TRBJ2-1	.	CASRKGGSSYNEQFF	TGTGCCAGCAGGAAGGGCGGAAGCTCCTACAATGAGCAGTTCTTC
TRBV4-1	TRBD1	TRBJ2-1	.	CASSQEADRVTYNEQFF	TGCGCCAGCAGCCAAGAGGCGGACAGGGTGACCTACAATGAGCAGTTCTTC
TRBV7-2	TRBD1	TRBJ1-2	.	CASSFGTGGEGYTF	TGTGCCAGCAGCTTTGGGACAGGGGGCGAAGGCTACACCTTC
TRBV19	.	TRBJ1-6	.	CASSPLARSYNSPLHF	TGTGCCAGTAGTCCGCTCGCACGGTCCTATAATTCACCCCTCCACTTT
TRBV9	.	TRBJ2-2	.	CASSVEEYGAVAGELFF	TGTGCCAGCAGCGTAGAGGAGTACGGGGCTGTGGCCGGGGAGCTGTTTTTT
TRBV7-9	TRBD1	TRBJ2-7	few	CASSSGTGTYEQYF	TGTGCCAGCAGCTCCGGGACAGGGACCTACGAGCAGTACTTC
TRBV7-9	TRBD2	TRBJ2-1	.	CASSATSGRPLGEQFF	TGTGCCAGCAGCGCCACTAGCGGGAGGCCTCTTGGTGAGCAGTTCTTC
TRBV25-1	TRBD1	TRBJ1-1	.	CASSDRATEAFF	TGTGCCAGCAGCGACAGGGCCACTGAAGCTTTCTTT
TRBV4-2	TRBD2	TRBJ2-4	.	CASSQEGVAGADIQYF	TGTGCCAGCAGCCAAGAAGGGGTAGCGGGGGCGGACATTCAGTACTTC
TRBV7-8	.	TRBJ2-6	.	CASSRRESPSPFSGANVLTF	TGTGCCAGCAGCCGCAGGGAGTCACCCTCTCCCTTCTCTGGGGCCAACGTCCTGACTTTC
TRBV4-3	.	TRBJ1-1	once	CASSQDTSRSQAFF	TGCGCCAGCAGCCAGGACACATCCCGGTCGCAAGCTTTCTTT